The 26 T cell receptor beta chains presented below share a single source sample, sequenced in a study of blood T cell repertoires in COVID-19. The table came from immunoSEQ multiplex PCR; TCRdb's copy has only in-frame clones and leaves some out. The data contain more than 80,000 clones, 90% of them singletons. The sequenced sample was peripheral blood. These receptors were collected from a human donor with active COVID-19. The donor label of this sample is uncertain.

This clone was seen at least ten times. The chain employs TRBV29-1 and TRBJ2-7; 9 bases align to TRBD1. The CDR3 is 14 amino acids. The ends lost 4 bases at V and 7 bases at J; junction bases unmatched: 11. Germline CDR1 reads SQVTM; CDR2 reads ANQGSEA. CDR3 nucleotide sequence: TGCAGCGTTGTAGGAGACAGGGGGAACGGTGAGCAGTACTTC. This encodes CSVVGDRGNGEQYF.

The chain employs TRBV10-2 and TRBJ2-3; the D gene is possibly TRBD1 (6 bases). Germline CDR1 and CDR2: WSHSY and SAAADI. The germline V and J ends were trimmed by 2 bases and 6 bases, with 21 bases remaining between them. This CDR3 has 17 residues. CDR3 in amino acids: CASSEHRVIGSIDTQYF. The CDR3 DNA is TGCGCCAGCAGTGAGCACAGGGTGATTGGATCCATTGATACGCAGTATTTT.

V and J are TRBV20-1 and TRBJ2-3, with 9 bases aligning to TRBD2. This CDR3 is built from 15 residues. The germline V gene encodes CDR1 DFQATT and CDR2 SNEGSKA (reference sequence). V shed 3 bases, J shed 2 bases, and the junction held 6 bases outside the gene matches. The CDR3 protein is CSASPLAGITDTQYF. CDR3 in DNA: TGCAGTGCTAGTCCGCTAGCGGGGATCACAGATACGCAGTATTTT.

The CDR3 bases are TGCGCCAGCGCCATGTTGGACAGCAGCTATAATTCACCCCTCCACTTT. Amino acid sequence: CASAMLDSSYNSPLHF. This chain links TRBV5-1 with TRBJ1-6; D might be TRBD1 (6 bases). V was cut by 7 bases and J by 3 bases, with 17 bases left in between. There are 16 residues in the CDR3. Germline V CDR1 and CDR2: SGHRS, YFSETQ.

This clone was seen once. V gene TRBV2 combines with J gene TRBJ2-5; TRBD2 aligns across 13 bases. The CDR3 is 14 amino acids. Germline trimming cut 6 bases from V and 7 bases from J; bases unmatched to any gene: 5. Per the germline V gene, CDR1 is SNHLY and CDR2 is FYNNEI. The CDR3 spells CASSLWTSGGTQYF. The CDR3 DNA is TGTGCCAGCAGCCTCTGGACTAGCGGGGGGACCCAGTACTTC.

J is TRBJ1-5 and V is TRBV2, with D perhaps TRBD1 (6 bases). CDR1 is SNHLY and CDR2 is FYNNEI in the germline V gene. With 5 bases removed from V and 5 bases from J, the gap between germline ends came to 10 bases. The CDR3 runs 13 residues. This chain's CDR3 is CASSTRGHQPQHF. Here the CDR3 DNA reads TGTGCCAGCAGTACCAGGGGCCATCAGCCCCAGCATTTT.

The gene calls are TRBV12-3 or TRBV12-4 and TRBJ1-1, with 7 bases identical to TRBD1. J lost 1 base, V lost 8 bases, and 4 bases had no gene match. The CDR3 contains 13 residues. The DNA for the CDR3 is TGTGCCAGCGGCGCAGGGGGGAACACTGAAGCTTTCTTT. It encodes CASGAGGNTEAFF.

This clone appeared once. This chain connects TRBV5-1 to TRBJ2-7, with D possibly matching TRBD1 (6 bases). CDR3 length: 14 residues. In germline, CDR1 is SGHRS, CDR2 YFSETQ. V was shortened by 4 bases and J by 5 bases, with 16 bases between the two germline ends. CDR3 bases: TGCGCCAGCAGCGAACAGGGTGTCGGGGACGAGCAGTACTTC. Encoded protein: CASSEQGVGDEQYF.

This clone was counted between two and nine times. The chain is built from TRBV3-1 (or the pseudogene TRBV3-2) and TRBJ2-1; 7 bases agree with TRBD1. This CDR3 comprises 15 residues. J was trimmed by 0 bases and V by 4 bases; bases with no gene match: 3. The V gene's germline CDR1 is LGHDT and CDR2 YNNKEL (reference sequence). CDR3 residues: CASSLTGSSYNEQFF. CDR3 DNA: TGTGCCAGCAGCCTGACAGGGAGCTCCTACAATGAGCAGTTCTTC.

This clone was observed a single time. The chain links TRBV2 to TRBJ2-3, with 12 bases identical to TRBD2. The germline gives CDR1 SNHLY, CDR2 FYNNEI. This CDR3 has 16 residues. Unmatched junction bases numbered 14, after V lost 3 bases and J lost 13 bases. CDR3: CASSETSGGPRRSKYF. CDR3 DNA: TGTGCCAGCAGTGAGACTAGCGGGGGACCACGCCGAAGCAAGTATTTT.

The chain links TRBV29-1 to TRBJ2-7; TRBD2 is a possible D gene (7 bases). V lost 6 bases and J 3 bases, leaving 12 bases between the germline ends. The germline CDR1 and CDR2 sequences are SQVTM and ANQGSEA. This CDR3 has 12 amino acids. The CDR3 region is CSVSAGHYEQYF. For the CDR3, the DNA is TGCAGCGTGTCAGCGGGACACTACGAGCAGTACTTC.

The CDR3 reads CASSAQGPRSEQFF. CDR3 DNA sequence: TGCGCCAGCAGTGCACAGGGACCCCGGAGTGAGCAGTTCTTC. The chain couples TRBV10-1 to TRBJ2-1; D possibly corresponds to TRBD1 (6 bases). Germline CDR1 WNHNN, CDR2 SYGVQD (reference sequence). V was trimmed by 4 bases and J by 9 bases, leaving 16 bases between them. This CDR3 spans 14 amino acids.

The chain recombines TRBV24-1 with TRBJ2-2, with 10 nucleotides matching TRBD1. This CDR3 is built from 16 residues. CDR1 KGHDR and CDR2 SFDVKD come from the germline V gene. The ends lost 5 bases at V and 3 bases at J; junction bases unmatched: 5. The CDR3 region has the DNA TGTGCCACCAGTGCGACGGGACAGGGGTACACCGGGGAGCTGTTTTTT. It specifies CATSATGQGYTGELFF.

This sequence joins TRBV5-4 and TRBJ1-1; tentative D call: TRBD1 (6 bases). Trimming took 4 bases from V and 1 from J, leaving 8 bases between them. CDR3 size: 13 residues. Germline CDR1 SGHNT, CDR2 YYREEE (reference sequence). The CDR3 DNA sequence: TGTGCCAGCAGCCAGGACAGGAACACTGAAGCTTTCTTT. Its translation: CASSQDRNTEAFF.

The rearrangement joins TRBV7-2 to TRBJ1-6, with 7 bases identical to TRBD1. The V segment lost 5 bases and the J segment 0 bases; nucleotides outside the gene matches: 13. Germline V gene lookup returns CDR1 SGHTA and CDR2 FQGNSA. The CDR3 runs to 19 residues. The CDR3 sequence: CASSPERTGPGSYNSPLHF. The CDR3 DNA reads as TGTGCCAGCAGCCCGGAACGGACAGGTCCCGGCTCCTATAATTCACCCCTCCACTTT.

The chain has TRBV24-1 and TRBJ2-2; 8 nucleotides line up with TRBD2. V shed 4 bases and J 6 bases; nucleotides not matched to a gene: 9. The CDR3 has 16 residues. Germline assignment: CDR1 KGHDR and CDR2 SFDVKD. The CDR3 sequence: CATSEPSGSPAGELFF. Written as DNA, the CDR3 is TGTGCCACCAGTGAACCCAGCGGGAGCCCAGCCGGGGAGCTGTTTTTT.

The rearrangement uses TRBV5-1 and TRBJ2-3, with D possibly TRBD1 on 5 matching bases. This CDR3 has 17 amino acids. V was pared by 4 bases and J by 5 bases, with 23 bases between. The germline CDR1 and CDR2 sequences are SGHRS and YFSETQ. CDR3 protein: CASSRIQETLGVDTQYF. DNA for the CDR3: TGCGCCAGCAGCAGGATCCAGGAGACCTTAGGGGTAGATACGCAGTATTTT.

The chain has TRBV6-2 or TRBV6-3 and TRBJ1-4, with 9 bases that match TRBD1. Germline V gene sequence: CDR1 MNHEY, CDR2 SVGEGT. The V gene end was trimmed by 5 bases and the J gene end by 5 bases; junction bases not matched to a gene: 6. The CDR3 runs to 15 residues. CDR3 in DNA: TGTGCCAGCAGTGGCGGGACAGGGACGAATGAAAAACTGTTTTTT. It is translated as CASSGGTGTNEKLFF.

The rearrangement links TRBV9 to TRBJ2-4; 8 nucleotides match TRBD2. The J segment lost 1 base and the V segment lost 0 bases, leaving 9 bases of the junction unmatched. CDR1 and CDR2 from the germline V gene are SGDLS and YYNGEE. The CDR3 contains 18 residues. The CDR3 DNA reads as TGTGCCAGCAGCGTAGATGGCGGGGGGCCGGGGGCCAAAAACATTCAGTACTTC. Translated, it gives CASSVDGGGPGAKNIQYF.

The chain has TRBV2 and TRBJ2-7, with TRBD1 as a possible D gene (5 bases). The germline CDR1 and CDR2 sequences are SNHLY and FYNNEI. V dropped 8 bases and J dropped 3 bases, with 8 bases sitting between them. CDR3 size: 11 residues. Here the CDR3 reads CASRQSYEQYF. Written as DNA, the CDR3 is TGTGCCAGCCGACAGAGCTACGAGCAGTACTTC.

This sequence joins TRBV19 and TRBJ1-1, with D possibly matching TRBD1 (6 bases). The CDR3 is made up of 16 amino acids. Between the trimmed V and J ends, which lost 9 bases and 0 bases, there was a span of 20 bases. Germline CDR1 LNHDA, CDR2 SQIVND (reference sequence). In DNA form, the CDR3 reads TGTGCCAGCAACTGGGAGACAGGCGTTCTGAACACTGAAGCTTTCTTT. It yields the protein CASNWETGVLNTEAFF.

This clone was counted a single time. The rearrangement links TRBV13 to TRBJ1-2; D is ambiguous. CDR1 is PRHDT, CDR2 FYEKMQ, per germline (reference sequence). V was cut by 0 bases and J by 4 bases, with 12 bases left in between. The CDR3 covers 15 residues. The CDR3 bases are TGTGCCAGCAGCTTAGGCCTAGAGGTCGGCTATGGCTACACCTTC. Residues: CASSLGLEVGYGYTF.

The chain recombines TRBV19 with TRBJ2-5; possible D gene TRBD1, 5 bases. The CDR3 is made up of 11 amino acids. Per germline, CDR1 LNHDA and CDR2 SQIVND (reference sequence). V was clipped by 7 bases and J by 7 bases, with 10 bases between them. The DNA of the CDR3 is TGTGCCAGTACAGGGTTTGGGACCCAGTACTTC. This encodes CASTGFGTQYF. Based on the CDR3 plus reference TRBV19 and TRBJ2-5, the full variable domain is DGGITQSPKYLFRKEGQNVTLSCEQNLNHDAMYWYRQDPGQGLRLIYYSQIVNDFQKGDIAEGYSVSREKKESFPLTVTSAQKNPTAFYLCASTGFGTQYFGPGTRLLVL.

V usage is TRBV5-4 and J usage is TRBJ2-5; 9 bases agree with TRBD2. The CDR3 loop spans 15 amino acids. The germline V gene encodes CDR1 SGHNT and CDR2 YYREEE (reference sequence). V was clipped by 0 bases and J by 9 bases; unmatched bases: 9. This chain's CDR3 is CASSLEAGGRFSQYF. The CDR3 nucleotides are TGTGCCAGCAGCTTGGAAGCGGGGGGCCGGTTTTCCCAGTACTTC.

This clone was seen a few times. This chain connects TRBV20-1 to TRBJ1-5, with 11 nucleotides matching TRBD1. Germline lookup yields CDR1 DFQATT and CDR2 SNEGSKA (reference sequence). J was trimmed by 6 bases and V by 3 bases; bases with no gene match: 4. This CDR3 has 14 residues. CDR3 coding DNA: TGCAGTGCTAGTCGGGGGACAGGGGGTCAGCCCCAGCATTTT. This translates into CSASRGTGGQPQHF.

CDR3 protein: CASSQVGQGKGYTF. In DNA, the CDR3 is TGTGCCAGCAGCCAAGTGGGACAGGGGAAAGGCTACACCTTC. The chain joins TRBV3-1 (or the pseudogene TRBV3-2) to TRBJ1-2, with TRBD1 matching 10 bases. V lost 1 base to trimming and J lost 8 bases; unmatched junction nucleotides: 4. The CDR3 is made up of 14 amino acids. CDR1 and CDR2 from the germline V gene are LGHDT and YNNKEL (reference sequence).